Here is one T cell receptor beta chain with its context. Antigen unknown. A mixed TRB-A/B primer pool amplified rearranged TRB by multiplex touch-down PCR. TCRdb reprocessed the multiplex PCR reads via MiXCR and lists one record per CDR3 protein. The data contain more than 10,000 distinct CDR3 sequences, about 25% of them singletons. The sample originates from a study of T cell repertoires in aging, cancer and after chemotherapy. Whole-study findings and limits: Age-matched healthy donors had significantly more diverse, less clonal blood TCR repertoires than untreated cancer patients. Across the chemotherapy interval, each cancer cohort showed higher median generation probability, suggesting thymic rebound.

This CDR3 has 18 amino acids. With V trimmed by 4 bases and J by 0 bases, 13 bases remained unmatched. Germline lookup yields CDR1 MDHEN and CDR2 SYDVKM. TCR beta rearrangements were amplified from peripheral blood genomic DNA. Sequenced input: blood. This clonotype was obtained from a human donor in good health. The chain recombines TRBV28 with TRBJ2-7; 9 bases are a match to TRBD2. This chain's CDR3 is CASSWVGGGDGFSYEQYF. For the CDR3, the DNA is TGTGCCAGCAGTTGGGTTGGCGGGGGGGATGGATTCTCCTACGAGCAGTACTTC.